Described below is a single T cell receptor beta chain sequence and its context. The assay was immunoSEQ multiplex PCR, and TCRdb's table has in-frame clones only and misses some. The repertoire holds 150,000 to 200,000 clones, with roughly 89% as singletons. These data belong to a study of cytomegalovirus exposure and HLA in healthy donors. Sequencing was done on a sample of PBMCs. The receptor's source is a woman aged 25 to 39 in good health and CMV-seronegative.

The CDR3: CASSIGTANYGYTF. The CDR3 DNA follows: TGTGCCAGCAGTATCGGGACAGCTAACTATGGCTACACCTTC. The genes are TRBV6-5 and TRBJ1-2; 7 positions agree with TRBD1. Trimming at V came to 5 bases and at J to 0 bases, leaving 3 bases not matched to a gene. The germline V gene encodes CDR1 MNHEY and CDR2 SVGAGI. The CDR3 runs 14 residues.